The clone carrying this TCR beta chain was seen just once. In the source study's methods: Estimation of nucleated cell counts relied on the amplification of reference gene primers. Generated by immunoSEQ multiplex PCR, the TCRdb table keeps only in-frame clones and is missing some. V, J and clone size are those of that table, while D and trimming were read from the DNA. The top ten hold approximately 8.3% of the sample, which has about 50,000 clones, approximately 80% seen once. These data originate in a study of blood T cell repertoires in COVID-19. Across the study: Collection of acute and convalescent COVID-19 samples took place in the United States, Italy and Spain. The analysed material was cDNA or gDNA that came from T cells, B-cell-depleted T cells, or PBMCs.

Germline V gene data show CDR1 as LGHNA and CDR2 as YNFKEQ. The CDR3 is 16 residues long. Germline trimming cut 3 bases from V and 2 bases from J; bases unmatched to any gene: 3. The receptor's source is a man between 60 and 75 years old with acute or convalescent COVID-19. V usage is TRBV4-2 and J usage is TRBJ2-1, with TRBD2 matching over 11 bases. The sequenced sample was peripheral blood. This chain's CDR3 is CASSQELAGAYNEQFF. In nucleotides, the CDR3 is TGTGCCAGCAGCCAGGAACTAGCGGGGGCCTACAATGAGCAGTTCTTC.